Shown below are 15 T cell receptor beta chains from a single sample sequenced in a study of blood T cell repertoires in COVID-19. Measured with immunoSEQ multiplex PCR; TCRdb has only the in-frame clones, and not every one. The data hold roughly 52,000 clones, with 87% observed a single time. The sequenced sample was peripheral blood. All receptors come from a middle-aged man with COVID-19, enrolled during active disease.

The chain couples TRBV10-3 to TRBJ1-1; 8 nucleotides agree with TRBD1. The CDR3 covers 15 residues. Per the germline V gene, CDR1 is ENHRY and CDR2 is SYGVKD. The trim removed 6 bases at V and 1 base at J, leaving 7 bases unmatched. The CDR3 coding sequence is TGTGCCATCAGGGGAGGACAGGGATGGAACACTGAAGCTTTCTTT. Translated, it gives CAIRGGQGWNTEAFF.

The V gene is TRBV19, the J gene TRBJ1-2; 10 bases are a match to TRBD1. CDR3 length: 18 amino acids. V was pared by 9 bases and J by 3 bases, with 19 bases of the junction left unmatched. The germline gives CDR1 LNHDA, CDR2 SQIVND (reference sequence). CDR3 loop: CASSPRGDRGPVDYGYTF. As DNA, the CDR3 is TGTGCCAGCTCTCCCCGTGGGGACAGGGGACCGGTGGACTATGGCTACACCTTC. Variable domain in full (rest from reference TRBV19 and TRBJ1-2): DGGITQSPKYLFRKEGQNVTLSCEQNLNHDAMYWYRQDPGQGLRLIYYSQIVNDFQKGDIAEGYSVSREKKESFPLTVTSAQKNPTAFYLCASSPRGDRGPVDYGYTFGSGTRLTVV.

The chain combines TRBV24-1 with TRBJ2-3, with 9 bases that match TRBD1. The CDR3 has 15 residues. Per the germline V gene, CDR1 is KGHDR and CDR2 is SFDVKD. The V gene end was trimmed by 4 bases and the J gene end by 0 bases; junction bases not matched to a gene: 1. CDR3 loop: CATSEGQGSTDTQYF. The CDR3 DNA reads TGTGCCACCAGTGAGGGACAGGGAAGCACAGATACGCAGTATTTT.

The genes are TRBV6-5 and TRBJ1-5; 9 positions match TRBD1. The CDR3 consists of 15 residues. With V trimmed by 5 bases and J by 5 bases, 7 bases remained unmatched. Germline CDR1 is MNHEY and CDR2 is SVGAGI. The CDR3 loop is CASSPGTGQYQPQHF. CDR3 sequence (DNA): TGTGCCAGCAGTCCCGGGACAGGGCAATATCAGCCCCAGCATTTT.

This chain connects TRBV3-1 (or the pseudogene TRBV3-2) to TRBJ2-3; D gene ambiguous. The CDR3 contains 12 residues. Trimming left V 4 bases short and J 3 bases short, with 5 bases between. The germline V gene encodes CDR1 LGHDT and CDR2 YNNKEL (reference sequence). CDR3 region: CASSPATDTQYF. The CDR3 coding sequence is TGTGCCAGCAGCCCAGCGACAGATACGCAGTATTTT.

The rearrangement links TRBV5-4 to TRBJ2-5; 8 positions match TRBD2. The length of the CDR3 is 14 residues. Germline values: CDR1 SGHNT, CDR2 YYREEE (reference sequence). J lost 2 bases, V lost 7 bases, and 7 bases had no gene match. Here the CDR3 reads CASASGGTQETQYF. The CDR3 bases are TGTGCCAGCGCGAGCGGGGGCACTCAAGAGACCCAGTACTTC.

This rearrangement joins TRBV19 to TRBJ2-7; D ambiguous. The CDR3 is 14 amino acids. V was shortened by 2 bases and J by 0 bases, with 8 bases between the two germline ends. Germline CDR1 LNHDA, CDR2 SQIVND (reference sequence). The CDR3 region has the DNA TGTGCCAGTAGTATAAGCGCGAGCTCCTACGAGCAGTACTTC. Its protein product is CASSISASSYEQYF. The variable domain in full, completed from reference TRBV19 and TRBJ2-7, reads DGGITQSPKYLFRKEGQNVTLSCEQNLNHDAMYWYRQDPGQGLRLIYYSQIVNDFQKGDIAEGYSVSREKKESFPLTVTSAQKNPTAFYLCASSISASSYEQYFGPGTRLTVT.

The rearrangement links TRBV4-1 to TRBJ1-5, with TRBD1 as a possible D gene (5 bases). From germline, CDR1 is MGHRA and CDR2 YSYEKL. This CDR3 contains 15 residues. V gave up 1 base and J gave up 5 bases, with 12 bases separating them. The CDR3 nucleotides read TGCGCCAGCAGCCAAGTGGGCAGGGCCGATCAGCCCCAGCATTTT. This encodes CASSQVGRADQPQHF.

The J gene is TRBJ1-1, the V gene TRBV7-9; 7 bases map to TRBD1. V lost 4 bases, J lost 6 bases, and 14 bases stayed unmatched. In germline, CDR1 is SEHNR, CDR2 FQNEAQ (reference sequence). This CDR3 comprises 16 residues. The CDR3 nucleotides are TGTGCCAGCAGCTCTTATGAGGCACAGGGGTCTCCTGAAGCTTTCTTT. It codes for CASSSYEAQGSPEAFF.

The chain joins TRBV20-1 to TRBJ2-5; D possibly corresponds to TRBD2 (5 bases). This CDR3 has 11 amino acids. V shed 3 bases and J shed 4 bases, with 6 bases lying between them. Germline assignment: CDR1 DFQATT and CDR2 SNEGSKA (reference sequence). The CDR3 coding sequence is TGCAGTGCTAGTCTAGCAGAGACCCAGTACTTC. It specifies CSASLAETQYF.

The V and J genes are TRBV30 and TRBJ2-5; 15 nucleotides match TRBD2. J gave up 5 bases and V 1 base, and 14 bases lay outside the gene matches. This CDR3 spans 19 amino acids. CDR1 and CDR2 from the germline V gene are GTSNPN and SVGIG (reference sequence). As DNA, the CDR3 is TGTGCCTGGAGTGGGGGACTAGCGGGAGGCAGGAGTGGATCCGAGACCCAGTACTTC. This encodes CAWSGGLAGGRSGSETQYF.

The genes are TRBV5-5 and TRBJ2-7, with 7 bases matching TRBD2. V gave up 6 bases and J gave up 1 base; unmatched junction bases: 10. CDR1 is SGHKS and CDR2 is YYEKEE in the germline V gene (reference sequence). CDR3 length equals 15 residues. The CDR3 coding sequence is TGTGCCAGCACCCGGACCCTAGCGGAGTCCTACGAGCAGTACTTC. Amino acids: CASTRTLAESYEQYF.

The chain has TRBV9 and TRBJ2-3; 9 bases align to TRBD2. The CDR3 sequence is 15 residues long. Germline V gene sequence: CDR1 SGDLS, CDR2 YYNGEE. V shed 3 bases, J shed 2 bases, and the junction held 4 bases outside the gene matches. CDR3 sequence (DNA): TGTGCCAGCAGCGGTGGACTAGCGACCACAGATACGCAGTATTTT. It translates to CASSGGLATTDTQYF.

V is TRBV10-1 and J is TRBJ1-2; 7 bases match TRBD1. Germline V gene lookup returns CDR1 WNHNN and CDR2 SYGVQD (reference sequence). The V and J ends lost 9 bases and 2 bases, in that order; junction bases with no gene match: 9. The CDR3 is 14 residues long. CDR3 sequence: CARQLEGANYGYTF. As DNA, the CDR3 is TGCGCCAGACAGCTAGAGGGGGCAAACTATGGCTACACCTTC.

This chain connects TRBV7-8 to TRBJ1-4; possibly TRBD1 for D (5 bases). Trimming took 6 bases from V and 0 from J, leaving 8 bases between them. The CDR3 has 14 residues. The germline V gene has CDR1 SGHVS and CDR2 FQNEAQ. The CDR3 here is CASSAGATNEKLFF. The DNA for the CDR3 is TGTGCCAGCAGTGCGGGGGCAACTAATGAAAAACTGTTTTTT.